The clone carrying this T cell receptor beta chain was counted between two and nine times. The target antigen is unknown. The sample comes from a study of identical twins. Study conclusions and caveats: Twin sharing of out-of-frame TCR alpha was underestimated by models in monozygotic pairs.

MiXCR, run by TCRdb on the 5' RACE reads, gives a single entry per CDR3 protein. Of some 500,000 distinct CDR3 sequences in the sample, roughly 9.5% were seen once. CDR3 length: 13 amino acids. Germline V gene sequence: CDR1 SQVTM, CDR2 ANQGSEA. After removal of 2 bases from V and 7 bases from J, the junction contained 7 bases not matched to a gene. The same sample was also studied in work on yellow fever vaccine responses in identical twins. That source reports: Twins' T cell vaccine responses reportedly looked partly convergent, partly personalized.

The sample comprised PBMCs. The chain is built from TRBV29-1 and TRBJ1-2; 7 bases line up with TRBD1. This sequence originates from a woman aged 18-30 years in good health. DNA for the CDR3: TGCAGCGTTGAATCGGGGACAGTCAGTGGCTACACCTTC. It translates to CSVESGTVSGYTF.